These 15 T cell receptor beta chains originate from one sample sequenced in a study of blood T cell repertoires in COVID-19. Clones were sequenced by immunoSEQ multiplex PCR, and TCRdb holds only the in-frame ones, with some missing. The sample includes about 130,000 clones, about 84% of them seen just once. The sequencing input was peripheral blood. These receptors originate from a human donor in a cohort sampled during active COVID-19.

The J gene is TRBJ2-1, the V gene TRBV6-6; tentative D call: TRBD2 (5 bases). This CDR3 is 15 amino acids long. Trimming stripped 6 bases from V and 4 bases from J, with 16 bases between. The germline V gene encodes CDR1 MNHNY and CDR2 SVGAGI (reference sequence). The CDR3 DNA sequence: TGTGCCAGCAGACGGACTTCGAGCACTTACAATGAGCAGTTCTTC. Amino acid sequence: CASRRTSSTYNEQFF.

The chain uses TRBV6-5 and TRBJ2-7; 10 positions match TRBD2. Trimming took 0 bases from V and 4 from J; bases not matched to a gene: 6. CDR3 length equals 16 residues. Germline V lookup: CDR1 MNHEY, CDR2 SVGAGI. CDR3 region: CASSYSLAGGSYEQYF. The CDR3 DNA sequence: TGTGCCAGCAGTTACTCATTAGCGGGAGGCTCGTACGAGCAGTACTTC.

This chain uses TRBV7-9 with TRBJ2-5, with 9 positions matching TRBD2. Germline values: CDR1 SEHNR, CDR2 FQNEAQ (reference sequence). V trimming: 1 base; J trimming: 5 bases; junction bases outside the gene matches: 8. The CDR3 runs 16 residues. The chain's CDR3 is CASSLVGSGRRETQYF. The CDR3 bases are TGTGCCAGCAGCTTAGTGGGTAGCGGGAGAAGGGAGACCCAGTACTTC.

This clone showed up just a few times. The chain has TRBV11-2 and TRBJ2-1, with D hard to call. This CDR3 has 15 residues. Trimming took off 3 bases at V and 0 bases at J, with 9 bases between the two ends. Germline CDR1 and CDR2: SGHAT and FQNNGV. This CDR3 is CASSFGESSYNEQFF. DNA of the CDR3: TGTGCCAGCAGCTTTGGAGAGAGCTCCTACAATGAGCAGTTCTTC.

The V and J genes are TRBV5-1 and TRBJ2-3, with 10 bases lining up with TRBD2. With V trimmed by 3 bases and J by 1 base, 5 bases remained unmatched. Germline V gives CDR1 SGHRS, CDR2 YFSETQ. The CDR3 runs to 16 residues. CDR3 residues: CASSSSAGGGTDTQYF. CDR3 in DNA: TGCGCCAGCAGCTCTTCAGCGGGAGGGGGCACAGATACGCAGTATTTT.

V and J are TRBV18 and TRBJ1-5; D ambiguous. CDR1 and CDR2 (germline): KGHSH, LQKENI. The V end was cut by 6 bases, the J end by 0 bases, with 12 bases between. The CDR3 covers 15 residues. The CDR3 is CASSPTTNSNQPQHF. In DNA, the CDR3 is TGTGCCAGCTCGCCTACTACGAATAGCAATCAGCCCCAGCATTTT.

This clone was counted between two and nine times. The CDR3 DNA is TGTGCCAGCAGCGCTGGGACTCAATCCTACAATGAGCAGTTCTTC. This encodes CASSAGTQSYNEQFF. The V call is TRBV5-6, the J call TRBJ2-1; D is perhaps TRBD2 (6 bases). V was cut by 4 bases and J by 1 base, with 12 bases left in between. In germline, CDR1 is SGHDT, CDR2 YYEEEE. This CDR3 comprises 15 residues.

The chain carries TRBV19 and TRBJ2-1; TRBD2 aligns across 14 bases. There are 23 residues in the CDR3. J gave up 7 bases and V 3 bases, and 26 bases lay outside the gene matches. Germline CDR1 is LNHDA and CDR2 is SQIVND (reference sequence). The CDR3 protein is CASSIQFSLGLAGVKRKTNEQFF. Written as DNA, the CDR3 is TGTGCCAGTAGTATTCAGTTCTCGTTGGGACTAGCGGGAGTCAAGAGAAAGACTAATGAGCAGTTCTTC.

The DNA of the CDR3 is TGTGCCAGCAGCGTAGATCGGCTAGCGGGAGTAGATACGCAGTATTTT. Its translation is CASSVDRLAGVDTQYF. V and J are TRBV9 and TRBJ2-3; 10 positions match TRBD2. The CDR3 runs 16 residues. V was clipped by 0 bases and J by 5 bases; unmatched bases: 6. Germline V gene sequence: CDR1 SGDLS, CDR2 YYNGEE.

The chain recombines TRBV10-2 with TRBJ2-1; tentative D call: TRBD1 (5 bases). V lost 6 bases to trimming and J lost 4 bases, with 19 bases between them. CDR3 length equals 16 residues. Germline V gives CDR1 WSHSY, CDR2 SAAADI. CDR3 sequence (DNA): TGCGCCAGCAGAAGACAGTCCCCTAATTTATACAATGAGCAGTTCTTC. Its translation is CASRRQSPNLYNEQFF.

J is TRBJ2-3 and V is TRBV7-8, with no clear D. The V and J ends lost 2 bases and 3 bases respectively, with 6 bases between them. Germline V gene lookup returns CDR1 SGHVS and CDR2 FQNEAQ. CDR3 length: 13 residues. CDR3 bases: TGTGCCAGCAGCTTACTAATTACAGATACGCAGTATTTT. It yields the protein CASSLLITDTQYF. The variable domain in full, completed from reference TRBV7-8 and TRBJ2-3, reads GAGVSQSPRYKVAKRGQDVALRCDPISGHVSLFWYQQALGQGPEFLTYFQNEAQLDKSGLPSDRFFAERPEGSVSTLKIQRTQQEDSAVYLCASSLLITDTQYFGPGTRLTVL.

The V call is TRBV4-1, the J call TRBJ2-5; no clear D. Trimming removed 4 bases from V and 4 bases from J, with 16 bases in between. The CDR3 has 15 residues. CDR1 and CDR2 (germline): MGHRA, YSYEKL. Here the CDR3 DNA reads TGCGCCAGCAGCCCCCGGGTCTCCGAAGGAGAGACCCAGTACTTC. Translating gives CASSPRVSEGETQYF.

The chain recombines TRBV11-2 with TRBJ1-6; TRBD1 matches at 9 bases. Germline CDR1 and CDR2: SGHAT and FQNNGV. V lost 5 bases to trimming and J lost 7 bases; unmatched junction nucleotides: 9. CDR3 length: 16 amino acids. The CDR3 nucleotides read TGTGCCAGCAGCCTAACAGGGGGCTTGGGGAATTCACCCCTCCACTTT. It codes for CASSLTGGLGNSPLHF. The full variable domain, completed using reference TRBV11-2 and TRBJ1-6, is EAGVAQSPRYKIIEKRQSVAFWCNPISGHATLYWYQQILGQGPKLLIQFQNNGVVDDSQLPKDRFSAERLKGVDSTLKIQPAKLEDSAVYLCASSLTGGLGNSPLHFGNGTRLTVT.

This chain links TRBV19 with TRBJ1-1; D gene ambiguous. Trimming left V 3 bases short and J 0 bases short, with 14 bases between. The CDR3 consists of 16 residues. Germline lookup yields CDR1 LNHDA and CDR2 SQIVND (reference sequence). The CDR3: CASSMMSARMNTEAFF. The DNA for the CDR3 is TGTGCCAGTAGTATGATGTCAGCTAGGATGAACACTGAAGCTTTCTTT.

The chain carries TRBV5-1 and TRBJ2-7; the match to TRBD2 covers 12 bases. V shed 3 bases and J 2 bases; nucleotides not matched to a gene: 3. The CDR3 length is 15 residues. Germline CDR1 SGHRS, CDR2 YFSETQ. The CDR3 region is CASSSASGRAYEQYF. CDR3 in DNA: TGCGCCAGCAGCTCCGCTAGCGGGAGGGCCTACGAGCAGTACTTC.